These 10 T cell receptor beta chains came from one sample sequenced in a study of CD8+CD57+ T cells in acquired aplastic anemia. The use of genomic DNA as template underpinned the TCR beta VDJ and CDR3 profiling. One entry per CDR3 protein results from TCRdb running MiXCR on the reads. The profile shows 150,000 to 200,000 distinct CDR3 sequences, approximately 40% of them singletons. Material: sorted CD4+, CD8+, or CD8+CD57+ T cells (not recorded which) from PBMCs. Receptor source: a human donor in good health.

The chain is built from TRBV2 and TRBJ2-7; possibly TRBD2 for D (6 bases). Germline CDR1 is SNHLY and CDR2 is FYNNEI. Trimming took 7 bases from V and 0 from J, leaving 13 bases between them. The CDR3 is 14 amino acids. The CDR3 here is CASKPGLSSYEQYF. The CDR3 DNA sequence: TGTGCCAGCAAACCGGGACTGAGCTCCTACGAGCAGTACTTC. Full variable domain (missing parts from reference TRBV2 and TRBJ2-7): EPEVTQTPSHQVTQMGQEVILRCVPISNHLYFYWYRQILGQKVEFLVSFYNNEISEKSEIFDDQFSVERPDGSNFTLKIRSTKLEDSAMYFCASKPGLSSYEQYFGPGTRLTVT.

V usage is TRBV20-1 and J usage is TRBJ2-3, with 14 bases identical to TRBD2. The CDR3 is 16 residues long. Germline-derived CDR1 and CDR2 are DFQATT and SNEGSKA (reference sequence). Germline trimming cut 0 bases from V and 11 bases from J; bases unmatched to any gene: 10. CDR3 DNA: TGCAGTGCTAGAGATCCGACTAGCGGGGGGGCGGGTTGGCAGTATTTT. Encoded protein: CSARDPTSGGAGWQYF.

The CDR3, as DNA: TGTGCCATCAGTGAGTCGAATGGGGATTTACGCGACACCGGGGAGCTGTTTTTT. Translated: CAISESNGDLRDTGELFF. This chain connects TRBV10-3 to TRBJ2-2; unclear D gene. Germline values: CDR1 ENHRY, CDR2 SYGVKD. V lost 0 bases to trimming and J lost 3 bases, with 17 bases between them. CDR3 length: 18 residues.

The chain employs TRBV11-2 and TRBJ2-3; 8 bases agree with TRBD2. This CDR3 region has 16 residues. Germline V gene sequence: CDR1 SGHAT, CDR2 FQNNGV. The trim removed 4 bases at V and 4 bases at J, leaving 10 bases unmatched. CDR3 sequence reads: CASSSTPGLGADTQYF. CDR3 sequence (DNA): TGTGCCAGCAGCTCTACACCGGGACTAGGTGCAGATACGCAGTATTTT. The full variable domain, with the rest looked up from reference TRBV11-2 and TRBJ2-3, is EAGVAQSPRYKIIEKRQSVAFWCNPISGHATLYWYQQILGQGPKLLIQFQNNGVVDDSQLPKDRFSAERLKGVDSTLKIQPAKLEDSAVYLCASSSTPGLGADTQYFGPGTRLTVL.

This clonotype was picked up many times. This chain links TRBV6-5 with TRBJ2-4; 7 bases align to TRBD1. The germline V gene encodes CDR1 MNHEY and CDR2 SVGAGI. CDR3 length: 14 amino acids. Trimming took 5 bases from V and 5 from J; bases not matched to a gene: 6. The CDR3 DNA reads as TGTGCCAGCAGTCATACGACAGGGCAAAACATTCAGTACTTC. Its translation: CASSHTTGQNIQYF.

This clonotype has at least ten counts. The chain links TRBV3-1 to TRBJ2-7, with D tentatively TRBD1 (6 bases). The CDR3 consists of 15 residues. The germline gives CDR1 LGHDT, CDR2 YNNKEL (reference sequence). V shed 0 bases and J shed 6 bases, with 15 bases lying between them. The CDR3 here is CASSQDYRATAEQYF. CDR3 nucleotide sequence: TGTGCCAGCAGCCAAGACTACAGGGCAACCGCCGAGCAGTACTTC.

J is TRBJ2-1 and V is TRBV28; 8 bases line up with TRBD2. Germline-derived CDR1 and CDR2 are MDHEN and SYDVKM. This CDR3 is built from 16 residues. Losses at the gene ends were 8 bases for V and 3 bases for J; bases not matched to a gene: 12. CDR3 coding DNA: TGTGCCAGCGGGGAGGGAGGTAGCGGGAACTACAATGAGCAGTTCTTC. Its translation is CASGEGGSGNYNEQFF.

In this sample, this clonotype turned up many times. The chain couples TRBV2 to TRBJ2-3, with 9 bases that match TRBD2. The V gene's germline CDR1 is SNHLY and CDR2 FYNNEI. V shed 2 bases and J 8 bases; nucleotides not matched to a gene: 5. There are 14 residues in the CDR3. The CDR3 spells CASSELAGLATQYF. The DNA of the CDR3 is TGTGCCAGCAGTGAACTAGCGGGATTAGCTACGCAGTATTTT. Drawing the rest from reference TRBV2 and TRBJ2-3, the complete variable domain is EPEVTQTPSHQVTQMGQEVILRCVPISNHLYFYWYRQILGQKVEFLVSFYNNEISEKSEIFDDQFSVERPDGSNFTLKIRSTKLEDSAMYFCASSELAGLATQYFGPGTRLTVL.

In its sample, this clonotype was seen a few times. A much larger clonotype is one base distant, so this may be a read error. The chain recombines TRBV20-1 with TRBJ2-1; D gene ambiguous. The germline gives CDR1 DFQATT, CDR2 SNEGSKA (reference sequence). The CDR3 contains 14 residues. In nucleotides, the CDR3 is TGCAGTGCTGAAGACTGGAACTCCTACAATGGGCAGTTCTTC. It codes for CSAEDWNSYNGQFF.

The chain carries TRBV10-3 and TRBJ1-1; perhaps TRBD1 as D (5 bases). Trimming took off 10 bases at V and 4 bases at J, with 10 bases between the two ends. Germline lookup yields CDR1 ENHRY and CDR2 SYGVKD. The CDR3 consists of 11 residues. The CDR3 protein is CATQGVTEAFF. The CDR3 DNA follows: TGTGCCACCCAAGGGGTCACTGAAGCTTTCTTT.